The 28 T cell receptor beta chains below all came from one sample that was sequenced in a study of T-cell memory formation after mild COVID-19. From the 5' RACE reads, TCRdb called clonotypes with MiXCR, one entry per CDR3 protein. This sample carries roughly 340,000 distinct CDR3 sequences, roughly 15% of them seen once, and the ten largest clones take approximately 20%. The sequenced sample consisted of PBMCs or a T cell subset sorted from them (not recorded which). The receptors come from a man aged 18 to 29 who had mild COVID-19 (a few samples of this study predate the infection). Cell type and time point are not known.

The J gene is TRBJ2-2, the V gene TRBV6-5; D is possibly TRBD1 (6 bases). The length of the CDR3 is 14 residues. The V end was cut by 3 bases, the J end by 5 bases, with 10 bases between. The germline CDR1 and CDR2 sequences are MNHEY and SVGAGI. This CDR3 is CASSYMGATGELFF. As DNA, the CDR3 is TGTGCCAGCAGTTATATGGGGGCGACCGGGGAGCTGTTTTTT.

This clonotype was recorded a few times. V is TRBV2 and J is TRBJ2-7; weak D call: TRBD2 (5 bases). This CDR3 has 13 amino acids. The V and J ends lost 7 bases and 0 bases respectively, with 10 bases between them. Germline values: CDR1 SNHLY, CDR2 FYNNEI. CDR3 loop: CASTSGISYEQYF. CDR3 nucleotides: TGTGCCAGCACGTCCGGGATCTCCTACGAGCAGTACTTC.

Comments on this clonotype: A junction boundary mismatches the germline segment, possibly from a read error. The chain uses TRBV4-1 and TRBJ2-3; 11 nucleotides align to TRBD2. The CDR3 loop spans 18 amino acids. Germline CDR1 reads MGHRA; CDR2 reads YSYEKL. DNA of the CDR3: TGCGCAAGCAGCCAAGGTCCACTAGCGGGGGCGGGCACAGATACGCAGTATTTT. Amino acid sequence: CASSQGPLAGAGTDTQYF.

In its sample, this clonotype was seen a few times. The junction departs from germline at one end; a sequencing error may be responsible. V is TRBV7-7 and J is TRBJ2-2; D unclear. CDR1 SSHAT and CDR2 FNYEAQ come from the germline V gene (reference sequence). The length of the CDR3 is 15 residues. CDR3 loop: CASSLSPRSTGELFF. CDR3 nucleotides: TGTGCTAGCAGCTTATCCCCACGGTCCACCGGGGAGCTGTTTTTT.

The V gene is TRBV28, the J gene TRBJ2-5; D might be TRBD2 (5 bases). From germline, CDR1 is MDHEN and CDR2 SYDVKM. The ends were cut back, 10 bases at V and 2 bases at J, with 14 bases in the middle. This CDR3 contains 13 residues. The CDR3 DNA sequence: TGTGCCACCCAGGCGGGCCGACAAGAGACCCAGTACTTC. Translating it yields CATQAGRQETQYF.

This clonotype was seen a handful of times. V is TRBV27 and J is TRBJ1-1; D possibly corresponds to TRBD1 (5 bases). Trimming removed 5 bases at V and 3 bases at J, with 13 bases between. Germline V gives CDR1 MNHEY, CDR2 SMNVEV (reference sequence). The CDR3 spans 14 residues. Written as DNA, the CDR3 is TGTGCCAGCAGTCTAAGGGGCCTGTACACTGAAGCTTTCTTT. Protein product: CASSLRGLYTEAFF.

The genes are TRBV12-3 or TRBV12-4 and TRBJ2-1; 11 bases are a match to TRBD1. This CDR3 is built from 17 residues. With V trimmed by 8 bases and J by 5 bases, 14 bases remained unmatched. The CDR3 bases are TGTGCCAGCTCCCCCAGGTTTGGGACAGGGGGGAACAATGAGCAGTTCTTC. As protein: CASSPRFGTGGNNEQFF.

This chain connects TRBV9 to TRBJ2-5, with 10 bases that match TRBD1. V lost 2 bases and J lost 2; bases outside the gene matches: 3. Germline loops: CDR1 SGDLS, CDR2 YYNGEE. This CDR3 is built from 15 residues. CDR3 amino acids: CASSVGQGVQETQYF. The DNA of the CDR3 is TGTGCCAGCAGCGTCGGACAGGGGGTGCAAGAGACCCAGTACTTC.

The chain couples TRBV19 to TRBJ1-2; weak D call: TRBD1 (5 bases). The CDR3 has 15 residues. V gave up 7 bases and J gave up 4 bases, with 19 bases separating them. Germline V CDR1 and CDR2: LNHDA, SQIVND (reference sequence). CDR3 bases: TGTGCCAGTACCCTTCGGGGGAAACGGACCTATGGCTACACCTTC. Its translation: CASTLRGKRTYGYTF.

This clonotype showed up just a few times. J is TRBJ1-3 and V is TRBV12-3 or TRBV12-4; 10 bases agree with TRBD1. After removal of 6 bases from V and 1 base from J, the junction contained 9 bases not matched to a gene. CDR3 length equals 17 residues. CDR3 sequence reads: CASRRWTGGLSGNTIYF. The CDR3 nucleotides read TGTGCCAGCAGGAGATGGACAGGGGGGCTATCTGGAAACACCATATATTTT.

This clonotype came up a few times. The rearrangement uses TRBV5-6 and TRBJ1-2; the D is unclear. This CDR3 contains 12 residues. Germline V CDR1 and CDR2: SGHDT, YYEEEE. The V gene lost 4 bases and the J gene lost 4 bases, with 8 bases spanning the gap. CDR3 protein: CASSERIYGYTF. DNA of the CDR3: TGTGCCAGCAGCGAGAGGATCTATGGCTACACCTTC.

The genes are TRBV4-1 and TRBJ2-1; TRBD2 agrees at 9 bases. Trimming removed 4 bases from V and 6 bases from J; junction bases left unmatched: 7. Germline loops: CDR1 MGHRA, CDR2 YSYEKL. This CDR3 region has 15 residues. The CDR3 DNA reads TGCGCCAGCAGCCCTCTAGCGGGGAGGACCAATGAGCAGTTCTTC. Its translation is CASSPLAGRTNEQFF.

This clonotype was counted only a few times. In DNA, the CDR3 is TGTGCCAGCAGTTACCTGACTGGAACAGATACGCAGTATTTT. Translation gives CASSYLTGTDTQYF. The rearrangement links TRBV6-6 to TRBJ2-3; D is ambiguous. V lost 2 bases and J 3 bases, leaving 9 bases between the germline ends. The CDR3 is 14 residues long. Germline V CDR1 and CDR2: MNHNY, SVGAGI (reference sequence).

V and J are TRBV7-2 and TRBJ2-1; unclear D gene. Trimming pared 3 bases from V and 8 bases from J, leaving 11 bases between. CDR3 size: 13 residues. CDR1 is SGHTA, CDR2 FQGNSA, per germline. The CDR3 reads CASSLRLRDEQFF. Written as DNA, the CDR3 is TGTGCCAGCAGCTTGAGACTGCGCGATGAGCAGTTCTTC.

This clonotype was seen at least ten times. V usage is TRBV20-1 and J usage is TRBJ2-5; D is perhaps TRBD2 (6 bases). Looked up from germline, CDR1 is DFQATT and CDR2 is SNEGSKA (reference sequence). The CDR3 has 14 amino acids. V gave up 5 bases and J gave up 6 bases, with 19 bases separating them. The DNA of the CDR3 is TGCAGTGCTGATACGGGACTCGCAAGTCAGACCCAGTACTTC. Translating gives CSADTGLASQTQYF.

The chain recombines TRBV20-1 with TRBJ1-1; TRBD1 matches 7 bases. V lost 6 bases to trimming and J lost 4 bases; unmatched junction nucleotides: 8. Germline loops: CDR1 DFQATT, CDR2 SNEGSKA (reference sequence). This CDR3 spans 13 amino acids. The CDR3 loop is CSALGGAGTEAFF. In DNA, the CDR3 is TGCAGTGCCCTAGGGGGCGCCGGCACTGAAGCTTTCTTT.

J is TRBJ2-2 and V is TRBV4-1; TRBD2 is a possible D gene (5 bases). With 3 bases removed from V and 6 bases from J, the gap between germline ends came to 20 bases. Germline V CDR1 and CDR2: MGHRA, YSYEKL. This CDR3 spans 17 amino acids. The CDR3 is CASSHTHGDRWSGELFF. The CDR3 DNA reads TGCGCCAGCAGCCATACTCACGGGGATAGGTGGTCCGGGGAGCTGTTTTTT.

The J gene is TRBJ2-1, the V gene TRBV20-1; 10 bases match TRBD1. This CDR3 is 16 amino acids long. The J segment lost 8 bases and the V segment lost 5 bases, leaving 15 bases of the junction unmatched. The germline gives CDR1 DFQATT, CDR2 SNEGSKA (reference sequence). This CDR3 reads CSAQTGGRRGLHEQFF. The CDR3 nucleotides read TGCAGTGCTCAGACAGGGGGCCGGCGGGGGTTGCATGAGCAGTTCTTC.

The chain couples TRBV5-1 to TRBJ2-3; unclear D gene. With 0 bases removed from V and 1 base from J, the gap between germline ends came to 12 bases. The length of the CDR3 is 16 residues. The germline V gene encodes CDR1 SGHRS and CDR2 YFSETQ. CDR3 coding DNA: TGCGCCAGCAGCTTGGCCATTAGCAAGGGCACAGATACGCAGTATTTT. This codes for CASSLAISKGTDTQYF.

V gene TRBV10-3 combines with J gene TRBJ2-5; tentative D call: TRBD2 (6 bases). V was shortened by 11 bases and J by 4 bases, with 14 bases between the two germline ends. CDR1 is ENHRY and CDR2 is SYGVKD in the germline V gene. The CDR3 has 12 residues. The CDR3 DNA sequence: TGTGCCGCGGGGCCGAGGGGAGAGACCCAGTACTTC. Translation gives CAAGPRGETQYF.

Only a few counts were recorded for this clonotype. The gene calls are TRBV5-1 and TRBJ1-1, with TRBD1 identical over 8 bases. Unmatched junction bases numbered 8, after V lost 7 bases and J lost 6 bases. The CDR3 sequence is 13 residues long. Germline lookup yields CDR1 SGHRS and CDR2 YFSETQ. CDR3 coding DNA: TGCGCCAGCGTCCGGGACAGGAGCTCTGAAGCTTTCTTT. Translated: CASVRDRSSEAFF.

In this sample, this clonotype turned up a few times. CDR3 in DNA: TGTGCCAGCAGTTTGTTCGGGCAGGGTGGGATGACCTATGGCTACACCTTC. Its translation: CASSLFGQGGMTYGYTF. The chain recombines TRBV27 with TRBJ1-2; D is possibly TRBD1 (5 bases). Germline V gene sequence: CDR1 MNHEY, CDR2 SMNVEV (reference sequence). The ends were cut back, 3 bases at V and 4 bases at J, with 21 bases in the middle. This CDR3 region has 17 residues.

Only a few counts were recorded for this clonotype. The genes are TRBV7-3 and TRBJ1-1, with 7 bases aligning to TRBD1. V lost 5 bases to trimming and J lost 8 bases; unmatched junction nucleotides: 8. The CDR3 is made up of 13 amino acids. Germline CDR1 and CDR2: SGHTA and FQGTGA. The CDR3 DNA reads as TGTGCCAGCAGCCCCGAGGGGACAGAGGAAGCTTTCTTT. Residues: CASSPEGTEEAFF.

The chain recombines TRBV6-2 or TRBV6-3 with TRBJ2-3; the D call may be TRBD1 or TRBD2 (6 bases each). CDR1 is MNHEY and CDR2 is SVGEGT in the germline V gene. The V end lost 8 bases, the J end lost 4 bases, and 19 bases lay between the germline ends. The CDR3 totals 15 residues. The CDR3 nucleotides read TGTGCCAGCCTCGAGAGAAGGGGGGTTCCAGATACGCAGTATTTT. It encodes CASLERRGVPDTQYF.

The chain carries TRBV20-1 and TRBJ1-4; D is uncertain. Germline CDR1 reads DFQATT; CDR2 reads SNEGSKA (reference sequence). V lost 3 bases to trimming and J lost 8 bases, with 10 bases between them. The CDR3 contains 12 residues. The DNA of the CDR3 is TGCAGTGCTAGGCACAGCCTGGAAAAACTGTTTTTT. Translating gives CSARHSLEKLFF.

This clonotype was counted many times. Its ends do not fully match the called genes, so a read error is possible. V and J are TRBV6-2 or TRBV6-3 and TRBJ2-1; TRBD1 agrees at 8 bases. This CDR3 is 12 amino acids long. Germline assignment: CDR1 MNHEY and CDR2 SVGEGT. DNA for the CDR3: TGTGCCAGCAGTTACTCGAACAGGGGGTTGATCTTC. Protein sequence: CASSYSNRGLIF.

V and J are TRBV12-3 or TRBV12-4 and TRBJ2-3; 10 bases match TRBD2. Trimming removed 5 bases from V and 0 bases from J; junction bases left unmatched: 5. The CDR3 covers 16 residues. CDR3 protein: CASSTKRGGSTDTQYF. As DNA, the CDR3 is TGTGCCAGCAGTACGAAGCGGGGGGGAAGCACAGATACGCAGTATTTT.

This clonotype was seen more than once but under ten times. The rearrangement joins TRBV6-5 to TRBJ2-1; either TRBD1 or TRBD2 may fit D (6 bases each). V was cut by 0 bases and J by 8 bases, with 17 bases left in between. CDR1 MNHEY and CDR2 SVGAGI come from the germline V gene. The CDR3 length is 16 residues. CDR3 in DNA: TGTGCCAGCAGTTACTCGAATACGGGGGCCGTCGATGAGCAGTTCTTC. It encodes CASSYSNTGAVDEQFF.